These 18 T cell receptor beta chains were all obtained from the same sample, sequenced in a study of T-cell memory formation after mild COVID-19. One entry per CDR3 protein results from TCRdb running MiXCR on the 5' RACE reads. The sample yields under 200,000 distinct CDR3 sequences, approximately 10% seen once. Sequencing used PBMCs or a T cell subset sorted from them (not recorded which). These TCRs come from a man in his late teens or twenties who had mild COVID-19 (a few samples of this study predate the infection). Cell type and time point are not known.

There are many counts of this clonotype. This chain uses TRBV5-1 with TRBJ2-3; 7 nucleotides agree with TRBD1. The CDR3 has 15 amino acids. The germline gives CDR1 SGHRS, CDR2 YFSETQ. V shed 0 bases, J shed 1 base, and the junction held 2 bases outside the gene matches. The CDR3 DNA sequence: TGCGCCAGCAGCTTGGCGGGACAGCGCACAGATACGCAGTATTTT. Its translation is CASSLAGQRTDTQYF.

The table lists this clonotype with a few counts. This chain joins TRBV5-1 and TRBJ1-1, with 10 bases aligning to TRBD1. Losses at the gene ends were 4 bases for V and 5 bases for J; bases not matched to a gene: 8. The CDR3 contains 15 residues. Germline values: CDR1 SGHRS, CDR2 YFSETQ. The CDR3 region is CASSVTGGYGTEAFF. The CDR3 DNA reads TGCGCCAGCAGCGTGACAGGGGGCTATGGAACTGAAGCTTTCTTT.

This clonotype was counted ten times or more. The rearrangement links TRBV7-2 to TRBJ2-3, with TRBD1 matching 8 bases. CDR1 SGHTA and CDR2 FQGNSA come from the germline V gene. The V and J ends lost 6 bases and 1 base, in that order; junction bases with no gene match: 3. CDR3 length: 14 amino acids. The DNA of the CDR3 is TGTGCCAGCAGGGGACAGGTGGGCACAGATACGCAGTATTTT. It yields the protein CASRGQVGTDTQYF.

This clonotype was counted at least ten times. V gene TRBV7-2 combines with J gene TRBJ1-5; D is perhaps TRBD1 (6 bases). Per germline, CDR1 SGHTA and CDR2 FQGNSA. This CDR3 is built from 14 residues. V lost 6 bases, J lost 3 bases, and 12 bases lay in between. The CDR3 DNA reads TGTGCCAGCAGTCCGGACAGATTCAATCAGCCCCAGCATTTT. Translated: CASSPDRFNQPQHF.

The chain links TRBV6-2 or TRBV6-3 to TRBJ2-7; D not certain. The V end lost 8 bases, the J end lost 0 bases, and 5 bases lay between the germline ends. This CDR3 has 11 amino acids. The V gene's germline CDR1 is MNHEY and CDR2 SVGEGT. CDR3 DNA sequence: TGTGCCAGCGGAAGCTCCTACGAGCAGTACTTC. This sequence encodes CASGSSYEQYF.

The chain has TRBV4-2 and TRBJ2-3; D unresolved. The CDR3 runs to 15 residues. The V end was cut by 4 bases, the J end by 1 base, with 12 bases between. From germline, CDR1 is LGHNA and CDR2 YNFKEQ. The CDR3 sequence is CASSPGDPRTDTQYF. The CDR3 region has the DNA TGTGCCAGCAGCCCTGGGGATCCCCGCACAGATACGCAGTATTTT.

This clonotype was detected only a few times. The CDR3 DNA sequence: TGTGCCATCAGTGAGTCTGGACAGGGTTTCCCGCAGCATTTT. Amino acid sequence: CAISESGQGFPQHF. This chain connects TRBV10-3 to TRBJ1-5; 8 bases map to TRBD1. Per the germline V gene, CDR1 is ENHRY and CDR2 is SYGVKD. The CDR3 is 14 amino acids. V lost 0 bases to trimming and J lost 13 bases; unmatched junction nucleotides: 8.

The table lists this clonotype with a few counts. The V call is TRBV28, the J call TRBJ2-7; a weak D match, TRBD2 (6 bases). This CDR3 is 16 amino acids long. Germline CDR1 reads MDHEN; CDR2 reads SYDVKM. V lost 5 bases to trimming and J lost 2 bases, with 19 bases between them. The CDR3 region is CASSLRRGGTAYEQYV. CDR3 in DNA: TGTGCCAGCAGTCTACGTCGCGGAGGGACGGCCTACGAGCAGTACGTC.

This clonotype was detected a few times. V and J are TRBV6-6 and TRBJ2-7; 8 nucleotides line up with TRBD2. Per the germline V gene, CDR1 is MNHNY and CDR2 is SVGAGI (reference sequence). This CDR3 comprises 17 residues. With 6 bases clipped from V and 2 bases from J, the junction kept 15 bases outside the gene matches. The CDR3 DNA reads as TGTGCCAGCAGCCCGGTGTTAGGGCGGGGGGCAGCCTACGAGCAGTACTTC. It translates to CASSPVLGRGAAYEQYF.

This clonotype has just a few counts. The CDR3 region is CASRDNSGQSPLHF. The CDR3, as DNA: TGTGCCAGCAGGGATAACAGTGGGCAATCACCCCTCCACTTT. The V gene is TRBV6-2 or TRBV6-3, the J gene TRBJ1-6; D uncertain. This CDR3 is 14 amino acids long. The germline V gene has CDR1 MNHEY and CDR2 SVGEGT. Trimming took 6 bases from V and 10 from J, leaving 16 bases between them.

The V gene is TRBV2, the J gene TRBJ2-3; TRBD2 matches at 7 bases. This CDR3 has 12 amino acids. V lost 8 bases and J lost 5; bases outside the gene matches: 4. CDR1 is SNHLY and CDR2 is FYNNEI in the germline V gene. As DNA, the CDR3 is TGTGCCAGCGAAGTAGCGGGAGATACGCAGTATTTT. Protein sequence: CASEVAGDTQYF.

The chain combines TRBV12-5 with TRBJ1-2; D remains ambiguous. The V end lost 2 bases, the J end lost 8 bases, and 12 bases lay between the germline ends. CDR3 size: 13 residues. Germline CDR1 and CDR2: LGHNT and FRNRAP. DNA of the CDR3: TGTGCTAGTGGTTTGCACCAGGCGGGAGGCTACACCTTC. Protein sequence: CASGLHQAGGYTF. Together with reference TRBV12-5 and TRBJ1-2, the CDR3 gives the full variable domain: DARVTQTPRHKVTEMGQEVTMRCQPILGHNTVFWYRQTMMQGLELLAYFRNRAPLDDSGMPKDRFSAEMPDATLATLKIQPSEPRDSAVYFCASGLHQAGGYTFGSGTRLTVV.

The rearrangement joins TRBV19 to TRBJ2-4; no clear D. The V gene's germline CDR1 is LNHDA and CDR2 SQIVND (reference sequence). Trimming cost V 7 bases and J 8 bases, with 18 bases left between them. CDR3 size: 14 residues. CDR3 loop: CASKDRPPLDIQYF. The CDR3 DNA reads as TGTGCCAGTAAGGATCGCCCACCCCTAGACATTCAGTACTTC.

The chain is built from TRBV29-1 and TRBJ1-1; no definite D call. CDR3 size: 15 residues. Germline V lookup: CDR1 SQVTM, CDR2 ANQGSEA. Trimming took 6 bases from V and 0 from J, leaving 17 bases between them. In DNA, the CDR3 is TGCAGCGTCGGCCTCCCGGCGGGCATGAACACTGAAGCTTTCTTT. Protein: CSVGLPAGMNTEAFF.

The rearrangement links TRBV20-1 to TRBJ2-5, with D possibly being TRBD2 (5 bases). V dropped 6 bases and J dropped 4 bases, with 18 bases sitting between them. The length of the CDR3 is 14 residues. Germline CDR1 is DFQATT and CDR2 is SNEGSKA (reference sequence). The CDR3 DNA reads as TGCAGTGCCACGGTTCCGGGATTGGGAGAGACCCAGTACTTC. Its translation is CSATVPGLGETQYF.

This clonotype was seen only a few times. This chain joins TRBV6-6 and TRBJ2-3; TRBD2 aligns across 9 bases. Germline loops: CDR1 MNHNY, CDR2 SVGAGI (reference sequence). The J segment lost 2 bases and the V segment lost 2 bases, leaving 5 bases of the junction unmatched. This CDR3 is built from 16 residues. This CDR3 reads CASSYGAGGHTDTQYF. CDR3 bases: TGTGCCAGCAGTTACGGGGCGGGGGGGCACACAGATACGCAGTATTTT.

V and J are TRBV3-1 and TRBJ2-2; tentative D call: TRBD2 (6 bases). Germline V gives CDR1 LGHDT, CDR2 YNNKEL (reference sequence). Between the trimmed V and J ends, which lost 4 bases and 6 bases, there was a span of 9 bases. CDR3 length: 13 residues. CDR3 DNA sequence: TGTGCCAGCAGCCGGGGACTTTCCGGGGAGCTGTTTTTT. Protein product: CASSRGLSGELFF.

This clonotype was picked up one time. The rearrangement links TRBV12-3 or TRBV12-4 to TRBJ1-5, with a tentative D call TRBD1 (5 bases). This CDR3 spans 17 amino acids. V lost 8 bases and J 4 bases, leaving 24 bases between the germline ends. The DNA of the CDR3 is TGTGCCAGCTCAGGACACGGACGGGCGGGGTTGAATCAGCCCCAGCATTTT. It translates to CASSGHGRAGLNQPQHF.